Listed below are T cell receptor beta chains from one sample, sequenced in a study of blood T cell repertoires in COVID-19. Method: immunoSEQ multiplex PCR; TCRdb's copy keeps in-frame clones and lacks some. The sample carries fewer than 300,000 clones, around 88% recorded once. The sample consisted of PBMCs or T cells enriched from blood (not recorded which). Every receptor here comes from a man between 35 and 55 years old who had recovered from COVID-19. CDR3s leave out the opening cysteine and the closing phenylalanine or tryptophan. Fields, in order: V gene, J gene, CDR3 protein.

v_gene: TRBV7-9; j_gene: TRBJ2-1; CDR3aa: ASSLGLAGFEQF
v_gene: TRBV14; j_gene: TRBJ2-2; CDR3aa: ASSRLFDHANTGELF
v_gene: TRBV7-9; j_gene: TRBJ2-1; CDR3aa: ASSLSAGSYNEQF
v_gene: TRBV2; j_gene: TRBJ1-3; CDR3aa: ASSATGIGRGNTIY
v_gene: TRBV7-9; j_gene: TRBJ1-5; CDR3aa: ASTRGAEDQPQH
v_gene: TRBV4-3; j_gene: TRBJ2-3; CDR3aa: ASSQDWGREPTDTQY
v_gene: TRBV29-1; j_gene: TRBJ2-7; CDR3aa: SVAEAAEQY
v_gene: TRBV7-9; j_gene: TRBJ2-1; CDR3aa: ASSSQVRNEQF
v_gene: TRBV5-5; j_gene: TRBJ2-7; CDR3aa: ASSPILFGDRTYEQY
v_gene: TRBV30; j_gene: TRBJ1-3; CDR3aa: AYDSSRGNTIY
v_gene: TRBV29-1; j_gene: TRBJ2-2; CDR3aa: SVRRGDTGELF
v_gene: TRBV7-2; j_gene: TRBJ2-7; CDR3aa: ASSLAGAIRSYEQY
v_gene: TRBV5-1; j_gene: TRBJ1-1; CDR3aa: ASSSLGIQGNTEAF
v_gene: TRBV5-4; j_gene: TRBJ1-2; CDR3aa: ASSPRSLGGGYGYT
v_gene: TRBV7-6; j_gene: TRBJ1-2; CDR3aa: ASSRDRGLVYGYT
v_gene: TRBV12-5; j_gene: TRBJ1-5; CDR3aa: ASGLGQVGNQPQH
v_gene: TRBV14; j_gene: TRBJ2-7; CDR3aa: ASSRERSVGYEQY
v_gene: TRBV28; j_gene: TRBJ1-4; CDR3aa: ASSLYSTSTTNEKLF
v_gene: TRBV12-3/TRBV12-4; j_gene: TRBJ1-4; CDR3aa: ASSETGGEKLF
v_gene: TRBV10-3; j_gene: TRBJ2-7; CDR3aa: VGREGFYEQY
v_gene: TRBV11-3; j_gene: TRBJ1-1; CDR3aa: ASSLVGGKAF
v_gene: TRBV15; j_gene: TRBJ1-1; CDR3aa: ATSRGRGLTEAF
v_gene: TRBV4-2; j_gene: TRBJ1-2; CDR3aa: ASTHADRGYGYT
v_gene: TRBV21-1; j_gene: TRBJ2-7; CDR3aa: ASRGTSGRASFSVPTYEQY
v_gene: TRBV7-2; j_gene: TRBJ2-2; CDR3aa: ASSPMRGGYTGELF
v_gene: TRBV6-2/TRBV6-3; j_gene: TRBJ2-1; CDR3aa: ASSLGQGGNNEQF
v_gene: TRBV7-2; j_gene: TRBJ2-5; CDR3aa: ASSSGLAGRQETQY
v_gene: TRBV5-4; j_gene: TRBJ2-3; CDR3aa: ASSKPGGMGDTQY
v_gene: TRBV2; j_gene: TRBJ1-1; CDR3aa: ASTTGRLNTEAF
v_gene: TRBV7-2; j_gene: TRBJ1-6; CDR3aa: ASSLDSAYNSPLH
v_gene: TRBV5-5; j_gene: TRBJ1-1; CDR3aa: ASSWTAMNTEAF
v_gene: TRBV18; j_gene: TRBJ2-7; CDR3aa: ASSTGLHYEQY
v_gene: TRBV28; j_gene: TRBJ1-4; CDR3aa: ASSLSGIGEKLF
v_gene: TRBV4-3; j_gene: TRBJ2-7; CDR3aa: ASSQDLADYSYEQY
v_gene: TRBV6-1; j_gene: TRBJ1-5; CDR3aa: ASSEDPGGTYSNQPQH
v_gene: TRBV10-3; j_gene: TRBJ2-1; CDR3aa: AISGLAGVHYNEQF
v_gene: TRBV2; j_gene: TRBJ1-1; CDR3aa: AREGQQNTEAF
v_gene: TRBV19; j_gene: TRBJ1-3; CDR3aa: ASSTNSGNTIY
v_gene: TRBV7-6; j_gene: TRBJ1-3; CDR3aa: ASSQETGPSSGNTIY
v_gene: TRBV9; j_gene: TRBJ2-3; CDR3aa: ASEEVNTDTQY
v_gene: TRBV7-6; j_gene: TRBJ2-2; CDR3aa: ASSLTGNTGELF
v_gene: TRBV5-1; j_gene: TRBJ1-4; CDR3aa: ASSVGRWTGPTNEKLF
v_gene: TRBV6-5; j_gene: TRBJ2-7; CDR3aa: ASVSDTSYEQY
v_gene: TRBV30; j_gene: TRBJ1-6; CDR3aa: AWGGQGTSPLH
v_gene: TRBV9; j_gene: TRBJ1-4; CDR3aa: ASSVASAFNEKLF